The 7 T cell receptor beta chains presented below share a single source sample, sequenced in a study of T cells after yellow fever vaccination (dated by TCRdb to the late 2010s). The treatment or condition label, as the study defines it: live attenuated yellow fever vaccine strain. Library method: 5' RACE. TCRdb shows the sequencer as Illumina HiSeq 2500. TCRdb reanalyzed the raw reads on its own, using fastp at Q25 for trimming and MiXCR for clone calling, and kept in-frame beta chains. Each record represents a unique CDR3 protein, reported with the most common genes and DNA among its rows. Counted in this sample were over 110,000 distinct CDR3 sequences; 7.7% of them appeared once. The biggest ten clones account for less than 0.85% of the sample. The sample in question was CD4+ T cells sorted from PBMCs, obtained 5 days after the yellow fever booster vaccination. Every receptor here comes from a man aged 25-45 years who received the YFV17D yellow fever vaccine.

The chain couples TRBV23-1 to TRBJ2-3; 12 bases map to TRBD2. TRBV23-1 is an ORF for which the function is uncertain. With V trimmed by 0 bases and J by 4 bases, 11 bases remained unmatched. CDR3 size: 19 residues. DNA for the CDR3: TGCGCCAGCAGTCAATCTGGGACTAGCGGGTGCGGAATGGCAGATACGCAGTATTTT. It is translated as CASSQSGTSGCGMADTQYF.

This clonotype turned up a few times. The rearrangement links TRBV23-1 to TRBJ2-7; D unresolved. TRBV23-1 is an ORF, and what it does is uncertain. Trimming shortened V by 4 bases and J by 7 bases, and 11 bases separated the two germline ends. CDR3 length: 12 amino acids. CDR3 DNA sequence: TGCGCCAGCAGTCGGAGAGGCCAAGAGCAGTACTTC. Its protein is CASSRRGQEQYF.

Concerning this clonotype: An end of the junction differs from the germline gene, which may be a read error. The chain has TRBV20-1 and TRBJ2-7; 8 nucleotides agree with TRBD2. The CDR3 covers 16 residues. Germline V gene data show CDR1 as DFQATT and CDR2 as SNEGSKA (reference sequence). The CDR3 DNA follows: TGCTGTGCTATCGAGACTAGCGCGAATTCTTTCTACGAGCAGTACTTC. Translation: CCAIETSANSFYEQYF.

This clonotype came up many times. This chain uses TRBV5-1 with TRBJ2-1, with 11 bases fitting TRBD2. V lost 0 bases to trimming and J lost 7 bases; unmatched junction nucleotides: 6. Germline values: CDR1 SGHRS, CDR2 YFSETQ. This CDR3 has 16 amino acids. The CDR3 here is CASSLELAGVRNEQFF. The CDR3, as DNA: TGCGCCAGCAGCTTGGAACTAGCGGGAGTGAGAAATGAGCAGTTCTTC.

This clonotype was detected ten times or more. The chain recombines TRBV6-2 or TRBV6-3 with TRBJ2-7, with 10 positions matching TRBD2. The trim removed 2 bases at V and 3 bases at J, leaving 7 bases unmatched. The CDR3 spans 16 residues. CDR1 and CDR2 (germline): MNHEY, SVGEGT. DNA for the CDR3: TGTGCCAGCAGTTACAATTTGGGGACTAGCGTCTACGAGCAGTACTTC. Its translation is CASSYNLGTSVYEQYF.

This clonotype was picked up many times. The chain has TRBV10-3 and TRBJ2-3, with D perhaps TRBD2 (6 bases). CDR1 is ENHRY, CDR2 SYGVKD, per germline. The CDR3 contains 14 residues. V lost 8 bases, J lost 0 bases, and 12 bases lay in between. The CDR3 coding sequence is TGTGCCATCGCGCGGGGCTCTAGCACAGATACGCAGTATTTT. Translating gives CAIARGSSTDTQYF.

The CDR3 reads CASSLRQGAGEQYF. CDR3 bases: TGTGCCAGCAGCTTGCGACAGGGTGCGGGGGAGCAGTACTTC. V gene TRBV7-2 combines with J gene TRBJ2-7, with D perhaps matching TRBD1 (7 bases). Per the germline V gene, CDR1 is SGHTA and CDR2 is FQGNSA. The CDR3 spans 14 residues. V dropped 3 bases and J dropped 7 bases, with 16 bases sitting between them.